This is a list of T cell receptor beta chains from one sample in a study of blood T cells in healthy people across ages. TCRdb independently ran MiXCR on the 5' RACE reads; one entry per CDR3 protein. The sample holds roughly 1,800,000 distinct CDR3 sequences, less than 50% seen once. The specimen sequenced was blood. Source of these receptors: a woman aged 40 to 49 in good health. Both conserved end residues are part of each CDR3. The order of the fields is D gene, clone size, J gene, V gene, CDR3 length, CDR3 protein, CDR3 DNA. A D gene is named only where the DNA matches it firmly. A row's size may be missing; if present it is once, few, many or a size class.

D gene: TRBD1
clone size: .
J gene: TRBJ2-3
V gene: TRBV15
CDR3 length: 15
CDR3 protein: CATSSRQGGPDTQYF
CDR3 DNA: TGTGCCACCAGCAGCCGACAGGGGGGGCCAGATACGCAGTATTTT

D gene: .
clone size: .
J gene: TRBJ2-5
V gene: TRBV18
CDR3 length: 14
CDR3 protein: CASSPPDERETQYF
CDR3 DNA: TGTGCCAGCTCACCACCGGACGAGAGGGAGACCCAGTACTTC

D gene: .
clone size: few
J gene: TRBJ2-3
V gene: TRBV7-2
CDR3 length: 14
CDR3 protein: CASTTGGSTDTQYF
CDR3 DNA: TGTGCCAGCACCACTGGGGGCAGCACAGATACGCAGTATTTT

D gene: .
clone size: .
J gene: TRBJ1-2
V gene: TRBV6-5
CDR3 length: 16
CDR3 protein: CASSYFYRGANYGYTF
CDR3 DNA: TGTGCCAGCAGTTACTTCTACAGAGGAGCTAACTATGGCTACACCTTC

D gene: .
clone size: .
J gene: TRBJ2-7
V gene: TRBV24-1
CDR3 length: 13
CDR3 protein: CATSRKGWDEQYF
CDR3 DNA: TGTGCCACCAGTCGGAAAGGGTGGGATGAGCAGTACTTC

D gene: .
clone size: .
J gene: TRBJ2-7
V gene: TRBV13
CDR3 length: 15
CDR3 protein: CASSFPTEGRYEQYF
CDR3 DNA: TGTGCCAGCAGCTTTCCAACAGAGGGACGCTACGAGCAGTACTTC

D gene: TRBD1
clone size: .
J gene: TRBJ2-6
V gene: TRBV6-5
CDR3 length: 15
CDR3 protein: CASSWDRAGANVLTF
CDR3 DNA: TGTGCCAGCAGTTGGGACAGGGCTGGGGCCAACGTCCTGACTTTC

D gene: .
clone size: few
J gene: TRBJ2-4
V gene: TRBV27
CDR3 length: 14
CDR3 protein: CASSLRGTKNIQYF
CDR3 DNA: TGTGCCAGCAGTTTGAGGGGAACCAAAAACATTCAGTACTTC

D gene: TRBD1
clone size: few
J gene: TRBJ1-2
V gene: TRBV7-2
CDR3 length: 15
CDR3 protein: CASSSTTGTGGGYTF
CDR3 DNA: TGTGCCAGCAGCTCCACCACCGGGACAGGGGGTGGCTACACCTTC

D gene: TRBD2
clone size: .
J gene: TRBJ2-4
V gene: TRBV7-2
CDR3 length: 15
CDR3 protein: CASSFGTSGGHEQYF
CDR3 DNA: TGTGCCAGCAGCTTCGGGACTAGCGGGGGGCATGAGCAGTACTTC

D gene: .
clone size: .
J gene: TRBJ2-3
V gene: TRBV7-9
CDR3 length: 12
CDR3 protein: CSSSLPTDTQYF
CDR3 DNA: TGTTCCAGCAGCTTACCAACAGATACGCAGTATTTT

D gene: .
clone size: .
J gene: TRBJ2-5
V gene: TRBV7-9
CDR3 length: 14
CDR3 protein: CASSRDPGRETQYF
CDR3 DNA: TGTGCCAGTAGCCGGGACCCCGGGCGAGAGACCCAGTACTTC

D gene: TRBD2
clone size: .
J gene: TRBJ2-7
V gene: TRBV28
CDR3 length: 14
CDR3 protein: CASTKGTSGPLQYF
CDR3 DNA: TGTGCCAGCACTAAAGGGACTAGCGGTCCCCTCCAGTACTTC

D gene: .
clone size: .
J gene: TRBJ2-5
V gene: TRBV4-3
CDR3 length: 15
CDR3 protein: CASSPQRITGETQYF
CDR3 DNA: TGCGCCAGCAGCCCACAGAGAATAACGGGAGAGACCCAGTACTTC

D gene: .
clone size: .
J gene: TRBJ2-1
V gene: TRBV28
CDR3 length: 14
CDR3 protein: CASVPRWSYNEQFF
CDR3 DNA: TGTGCCAGCGTCCCCAGGTGGTCCTACAATGAGCAGTTCTTC

D gene: .
clone size: few
J gene: TRBJ2-1
V gene: TRBV9
CDR3 length: 13
CDR3 protein: CASAGGKLAEQFF
CDR3 DNA: TGTGCCAGCGCCGGTGGCAAGCTTGCTGAGCAGTTCTTC